The clone carrying this T cell receptor beta chain was detected once. The sample is drawn from a study of control samples from healthy donors and cancer patients. CDR3 length: 18 residues. Assay used: immunoSEQ multiplex PCR; TCRdb lists only in-frame clones, some missing. This table holds around 180,000 clones, approximately 94% found once. The sample taken for sequencing was blood. V gene TRBV21-1 combines with J gene TRBJ2-1; TRBD1, the D gene given by the table, was not confirmed from the DNA. TRBV21-1 is designated a pseudogene. This TCR came from a woman in her late teens or twenties in good health. CDR3 loop: CASSKEGREFSSYNEQFF. CDR3 nucleotide sequence: TGTGCCAGCAGCAAAGAGGGCAGGGAATTTAGCTCCTACAATGAGCAGTTCTTC.